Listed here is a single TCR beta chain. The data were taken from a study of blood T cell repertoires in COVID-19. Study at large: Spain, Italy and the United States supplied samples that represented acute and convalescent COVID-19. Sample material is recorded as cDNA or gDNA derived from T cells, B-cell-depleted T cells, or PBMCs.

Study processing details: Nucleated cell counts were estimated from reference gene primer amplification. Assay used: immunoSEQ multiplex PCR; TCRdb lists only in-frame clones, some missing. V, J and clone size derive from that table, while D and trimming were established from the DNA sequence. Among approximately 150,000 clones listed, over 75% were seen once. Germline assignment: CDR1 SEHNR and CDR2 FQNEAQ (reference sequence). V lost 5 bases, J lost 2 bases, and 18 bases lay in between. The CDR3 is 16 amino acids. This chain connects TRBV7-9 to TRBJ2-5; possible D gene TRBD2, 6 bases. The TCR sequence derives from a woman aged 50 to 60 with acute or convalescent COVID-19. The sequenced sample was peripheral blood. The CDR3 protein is CASSPLRERVQETQYF. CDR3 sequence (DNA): TGTGCCAGCAGCCCCCTCCGGGAGAGGGTACAAGAGACCCAGTACTTC.